The rows below give T cell receptor beta chains drawn from one sample of a study of CD8 T cells in ankylosing spondylitis. TCRdb recomputed calls from the 5' RACE reads with MiXCR, one row per CDR3 protein. The table has roughly 670,000 distinct CDR3 sequences, roughly 19% seen once; the top ten hold 15% to 20%. Material: blood, either unsorted or a sorted T cell fraction (not recorded which). The source of these receptors is a male donor with ankylosing spondylitis. Each CDR3 is given with its conserved first and last residue. The D gene is left open where the match is weak. Rows give clone size only sometimes, using once, few, many, or a class for an expanded clone.

>TRBV9|TRBJ2-7|TRBD2|.
CASSATSGEQYF
TGTGCCAGCAGCGCGACTAGCGGCGAGCAGTACTTC
>TRBV7-9|TRBJ2-1|TRBD2|few
CASSSASGGTQFF
TGTGCCAGCAGCTCGGCTAGCGGGGGAACGCAGTTCTTC
>TRBV2|TRBJ1-2|.|.
CASSPDISYGYTF
TGTGCCAGCAGTCCGGACATCAGCTATGGCTACACCTTC
>TRBV15|TRBJ2-3|TRBD2|.
CATSRDPGGPATQYF
TGTGCCACCAGCAGAGACCCGGGGGGGCCTGCTACGCAGTATTTT
>TRBV4-3|TRBJ2-1|.|few
CASSQDGRLGYNEQFF
TGCGCCAGCAGCCAAGATGGTCGGCTGGGCTACAATGAGCAGTTCTTC
>TRBV7-9|TRBJ2-7|TRBD1|many
CASSPRTGKYNEQYF
TGTGCCAGCAGCCCCCGGACAGGGAAATACAACGAGCAGTACTTC
>TRBV20-1|TRBJ1-5|TRBD1|.
CSASPGTGNSNQPQHF
TGCAGTGCTAGCCCCGGGACAGGGAATAGCAATCAGCCCCAGCATTTT
>TRBV12-3/TRBV12-4|TRBJ2-2|TRBD1|.
CASSLIGGSGELFF
TGTGCCAGCAGTTTAATAGGGGGCAGCGGGGAGCTGTTTTTT
>TRBV20-1|TRBJ2-7|.|.
CSASGRRDGYEQYF
TGCAGTGCTAGTGGGCGGAGGGACGGGTACGAGCAGTACTTC
>TRBV20-1|TRBJ2-1|TRBD2|.
CSATPVTSVSYNEQFF
TGCAGTGCTACCCCTGTCACTAGCGTCTCCTACAATGAGCAGTTCTTC
>TRBV9|TRBJ2-1|.|few
CASSSPPIDEQFF
TGTGCCAGCAGCTCCCCTCCGATTGATGAGCAGTTCTTC
>TRBV11-2|TRBJ2-7|.|many
CASSLAGSGGTYEQYF
TGTGCCAGCAGCTTAGCAGGTAGTGGCGGGACCTACGAGCAGTACTTC
>TRBV20-1|TRBJ1-2|.|.
CSARHLRGNGYTF
TGCAGTGCTAGGCACCTCAGGGGAAATGGCTACACCTTC
>TRBV20-1|TRBJ2-5|.|.
CSARTGSQETQYF
TGCAGTGCTAGGACGGGTAGTCAGGAGACCCAGTACTTC
>TRBV5-1|TRBJ1-6|.|few
CASSLTSGDRGNSPLHF
TGCGCCAGCAGCTTGACCTCAGGGGATAGGGGTAATTCACCCCTCCACTTT
>TRBV7-2|TRBJ1-1|.|.
CASSLYPGWGTEAFF
TGTGCCAGCAGCTTATATCCCGGGTGGGGCACTGAAGCTTTCTTT
>TRBV5-1|TRBJ1-2|.|few
CASSLSTGNGYGYTF
TGCGCCAGCAGCTTGAGCACAGGAAATGGCTATGGCTACACCTTC
>TRBV5-1|TRBJ2-3|TRBD2|.
CASSPGLAGLSDTQYF
TGCGCCAGCAGCCCCGGACTAGCGGGGTTGTCGGATACGCAGTATTTT
>TRBV29-1|TRBJ2-2|TRBD2|few
CSGELAGGVTGELFF
TGCAGCGGGGAACTAGCGGGAGGAGTCACCGGGGAGCTGTTTTTT
>TRBV9|TRBJ2-2|.|.
CASSIHRQNTGELFF
TGTGCCAGCAGCATCCACCGACAGAATACCGGGGAGCTGTTTTTT
>TRBV12-3/TRBV12-4|TRBJ1-5|TRBD1|few
CASSLNRGDQPQHF
TGTGCCAGCAGTTTAAACAGGGGGGATCAGCCCCAGCATTTT
>TRBV9|TRBJ1-1|.|.
CASSPAVGDEAFF
TGTGCCAGCAGCCCCGCGGTGGGGGATGAAGCTTTCTTT
>TRBV5-1|TRBJ2-3|.|.
CASSLAVSLPTDTQYF
TGCGCCAGCAGCTTGGCAGTCAGCCTCCCCACAGATACGCAGTATTTT
>TRBV5-1|TRBJ1-2|TRBD1|.
CASRTTGGNYGYTF
TGCGCCAGCAGAACGACAGGGGGAAACTATGGCTACACCTTC
>TRBV12-3/TRBV12-4|TRBJ1-6|TRBD1|many
CASSQGQGAVSPLHF
TGTGCCAGCAGCCAGGGACAGGGGGCTGTTTCACCCCTCCACTTT
>TRBV3-1|TRBJ2-1|.|.
CASSRTNGARDEQFF
TGTGCCAGCAGCCGAACTAACGGAGCGCGCGATGAGCAGTTCTTC
>TRBV29-1|TRBJ1-2|TRBD1|few
CSVSDRAGGYTF
TGCAGCGTTTCGGACAGGGCAGGCGGCTACACCTTC
>TRBV4-1|TRBJ2-1|TRBD2|.
CASSQDRAGGLYEQFF
TGCGCCAGCAGCCAAGATCGGGCGGGGGGGCTGTATGAGCAGTTCTTC
>TRBV12-3/TRBV12-4|TRBJ2-1|TRBD1|.
CASSLWDRAENEQFF
TGTGCCAGCAGTTTGTGGGACAGGGCGGAAAATGAGCAGTTCTTC
>TRBV14|TRBJ1-1|TRBD1|.
CASSPTGAMNTEAFF
TGTGCCAGCAGCCCTACAGGGGCCATGAACACTGAAGCTTTCTTT
>TRBV20-1|TRBJ2-7|.|.
CSAPGSELLYYEQYF
TGCAGTGCTCCCGGGTCGGAGCTGCTTTACTACGAGCAGTACTTC
>TRBV7-9|TRBJ1-2|.|few
CASSPTGASYGYTF
TGTGCCAGCAGCCCGACAGGAGCCAGCTATGGCTACACCTTC
>TRBV12-3/TRBV12-4|TRBJ2-2|TRBD1|many
CASSPTGDTGELFF
TGTGCCAGCAGTCCCACAGGGGACACCGGGGAGCTGTTTTTT
>TRBV5-1|TRBJ2-5|TRBD2|many
CASSYASGGQETQYF
TGCGCCAGCAGCTACGCGAGCGGGGGCCAAGAGACCCAGTACTTC
>TRBV12-3/TRBV12-4|TRBJ2-5|TRBD1|many
CASSGTGLSTQYF
TGTGCCAGCAGTGGGACAGGACTTTCGACCCAGTACTTC
>TRBV5-1|TRBJ2-7|TRBD1|few
CASSLARGHLYEQYF
TGCGCCAGCAGCTTGGCCAGGGGGCACCTCTACGAGCAGTACTTC
>TRBV2|TRBJ2-1|.|few
CASPRSGGPYNEQFF
TGTGCCAGCCCCAGGTCGGGGGGCCCCTACAATGAGCAGTTCTTC
>TRBV12-3/TRBV12-4|TRBJ1-3|.|few
CASSLDGPGNTIYF
TGTGCCAGCAGTTTAGACGGTCCTGGAAACACCATATATTTT
>TRBV20-1|TRBJ2-1|.|.
CSVAATGRGEQFF
TGCAGTGTCGCGGCTACAGGGCGCGGTGAGCAGTTCTTC
>TRBV10-3|TRBJ2-1|TRBD1|few
CAISDPGQGNNEQFF
TGTGCCATCAGTGACCCGGGACAGGGGAACAATGAGCAGTTCTTC
>TRBV6-2/TRBV6-3|TRBJ2-1|.|.
CASSYPGGNEQFF
TGTGCCAGCAGTTACCCTGGGGGCAATGAGCAGTTCTTC
>TRBV4-1|TRBJ1-1|.|.
CASSQDRVTGTEAFF
TGCGCCAGCAGCCAAGATCGGGTCACGGGTACTGAAGCTTTCTTT
>TRBV12-3/TRBV12-4|TRBJ2-2|.|many
CASTPGRTGELFF
TGTGCCAGCACCCCGGGGCGGACCGGGGAGCTGTTTTTT
>TRBV12-3/TRBV12-4|TRBJ1-1|.|.
CASTLGGSINEAFF
TGTGCCAGCACCTTAGGGGGGAGCATAAATGAAGCTTTCTTT
>TRBV4-3|TRBJ2-3|.|.
CASSQEPRDTQYF
TGCGCCAGCAGCCAAGAACCCAGAGATACGCAGTATTTT
>TRBV7-9|TRBJ2-1|TRBD2|few
CASKLAADEQFF
TGTGCCAGCAAGCTAGCGGCGGATGAGCAGTTCTTC
>TRBV7-9|TRBJ1-2|TRBD1|few
CASSPIQGAILGYTF
TGTGCCAGCAGCCCAATACAGGGGGCCATTCTCGGCTACACCTTC
>TRBV11-2|TRBJ1-2|TRBD1|few
CASSFAGTGIPYGYTF
TGTGCCAGCAGCTTCGCAGGGACAGGAATCCCCTATGGCTACACCTTC
>TRBV29-1|TRBJ2-2|.|.
CSVSGSNTGELFF
TGCAGCGTTTCCGGGTCGAACACCGGGGAGCTGTTTTTT
>TRBV6-2/TRBV6-3|TRBJ1-6|TRBD1|once
CASDSSQGLYSPLHF
TGTGCCAGCGACAGTTCACAGGGGTTGTATTCACCCCTCCACTTT